This entry is about one T cell receptor (beta chain). Its antigen is not identified. This entry belongs to a study of memory B cells and T cells in multiple sclerosis. Broader study findings: Normalization was needed because clone-set size differences affected shared clonotype counts.

Separate sequencing covered autoproliferating (CFSE-dim) and non-proliferating (CFSE-high) T cells from stimulus-free culture. About 50 million CFSE-labeled PBMCs were cultured less than 8 days unstimulated, then replicate wells were pooled. Without exogenous stimuli, around 0.5 uM CFSE-labeled PBMCs were cultured serum-free. Germline trimming cut 6 bases from V and 8 bases from J; bases unmatched to any gene: 5. The germline CDR1 and CDR2 sequences are DFQATT and SNEGSKA (reference sequence). The CDR3 is 11 amino acids. Here immunoSEQ multiplex PCR was the method, and the copy in TCRdb shows in-frame clones only, minus some. The top ten hold 2% to 3% of the sample, which has about 32,000 clones, around 86% seen once.

The sequenced material came from PBMCs from blood kept in culture. The rearrangement links TRBV20-1 to TRBJ1-1, with 8 bases lining up with TRBD1. This clonotype was sampled from a human donor with multiple sclerosis. The CDR3 loop is CSARTGKEAFF. The CDR3 DNA is TGCAGTGCAAGGACAGGGAAGGAAGCTTTCTTT.